This T cell receptor (beta chain) appears in the sequencing data of a study of graft-versus-host responses after intestinal transplantation. Study-wide points: Within the allografts of patients who had graft-donor T cell macrochimerism, graft-versus-host to host-versus-graft clonal ratios were high.

As regards this clone: Antigen unknown.

The germline gives CDR1 GTSNPN, CDR2 SVGIG (reference sequence). The CDR3 consists of 13 residues. V dropped 3 bases and J dropped 5 bases, with 13 bases sitting between them. Profiled with immunoSEQ multiplex PCR; TCRdb holds only in-frame clones, not every one. The sample holds over 75,000 clones, roughly 84% seen once. The chain links TRBV30 to TRBJ1-1; perhaps TRBD1 as D (5 bases). Material: unstimulated CD8+ T cells sorted from spleen or lymph node cells, obtained before transplant. The receptor comes from a human donor who was the organ donor for an intestinal transplant. The chain's CDR3 is CAWSVGTGTEAFF. CDR3 sequence (DNA): TGTGCCTGGAGCGTTGGGACTGGGACTGAAGCTTTCTTT.